This entry is about one T cell receptor beta chain. Its antigen is undetermined. This may stem from a read error, because a much larger clone lies one nucleotide away. Germline lookup yields CDR1 LNHNV and CDR2 YYDKDF (reference sequence). This CDR3 has 13 amino acids. This entry belongs to a study of breast tumors, draining lymph nodes, adjacent tissues. Study observations and caveats: Tumor and nontumor repertoires were significantly more similar in luminal-like than in basal-like breast cancer. The lymph node origin of tumor T cells was framed as consistent with a hypothesis, not demonstrated. Tumors had less TCR diversity than lymph nodes, more than nontumor tissue. The data were judged consistent with most tumor T cells coming from lymph node and expanding in tumor.

TCRdb redid the calling of the multiplex PCR reads with MiXCR, one entry per CDR3 protein. This table has tens of thousands of distinct CDR3 sequences, 20% to 25% appearing once. The chain combines TRBV15 with TRBJ2-2, with D tentatively TRBD2 (5 bases). The sample consisted of breast tumor tissue. This sequence was found in a female donor with breast cancer. Some clones in this sample may be carry-over from other donors' samples. Here the CDR3 reads CATSRAGTGEPFF. CDR3 DNA sequence: TGTGCCACCAGCAGAGCGGGAACCGGGGAGCCGTTTTTT.